The present TCR beta chain was sequenced within a study of T cells in Graves' hyperthyroidism and ophthalmopathy. The CDR3 covers 12 residues. V lost 9 bases, J lost 3 bases, and 9 bases lay in between. This clonotype appeared many times. Researchers took RNA transcripts and amplified the TCR beta CDR3 regions from them. Carried out on the TCR CDR3, a first-round RT-PCR used the HTBI primer set. MiXCR, applied by TCRdb to the multiplex PCR reads, yields one record per CDR3 protein. The repertoire consists of hundreds of thousands of distinct CDR3 sequences, with 14% occurring once and the leading ten covering more than 11%.

Sample: blood. The chain has TRBV12-3 or TRBV12-4 and TRBJ1-5; perhaps TRBD1 as D (6 bases). The sequence was collected from a middle-aged woman with Graves' hyperthyroidism. Here the CDR3 reads CASQGSNQPQHF. As DNA, the CDR3 is TGTGCCAGTCAGGGGTCCAATCAGCCCCAGCATTTT.